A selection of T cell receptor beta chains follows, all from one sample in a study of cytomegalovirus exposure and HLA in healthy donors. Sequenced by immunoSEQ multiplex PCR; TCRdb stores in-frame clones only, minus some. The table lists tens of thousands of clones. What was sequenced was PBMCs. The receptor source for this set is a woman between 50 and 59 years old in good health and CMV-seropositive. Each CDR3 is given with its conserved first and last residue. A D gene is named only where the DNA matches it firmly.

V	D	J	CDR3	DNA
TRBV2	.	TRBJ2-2	CASSVQDPRTGGELFF	TGTGCCAGCAGTGTACAGGACCCGCGAACAGGCGGGGAGCTGTTTTTT
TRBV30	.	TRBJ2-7	CAWSAGVNEQYF	TGTGCCTGGAGTGCGGGGGTTAACGAGCAGTACTTC
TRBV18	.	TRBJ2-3	CASSPSGEDTQYF	TGTGCCAGCTCACCATCAGGCGAGGATACGCAGTATTTT
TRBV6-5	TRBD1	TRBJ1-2	CASSAGQDYGYTF	TGTGCCAGCAGCGCGGGACAGGACTATGGCTACACCTTC
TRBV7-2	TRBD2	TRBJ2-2	CASSASGTITGELFF	TGTGCCAGCAGCGCATCCGGGACTATAACCGGGGAGCTGTTTTTT
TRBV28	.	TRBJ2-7	CASRQTGGRSYEQYF	TGTGCCAGCAGACAGACGGGGGGCCGCTCTTACGAGCAGTACTTC
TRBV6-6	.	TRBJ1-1	CASTYDGNTEAFF	TGTGCCAGCACCTACGATGGGAACACTGAAGCTTTCTTT
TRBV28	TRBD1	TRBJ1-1	CASPGQGNTEAFF	TGTGCCTCCCCGGGACAGGGGAACACTGAAGCTTTCTTT
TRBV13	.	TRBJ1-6	CASSLRSRGGGSPLHF	TGTGCCAGCAGCTTAAGGTCAAGAGGGGGGGGATCACCCCTCCACTTT
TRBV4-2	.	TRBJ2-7	CASSQDRLVYEQYF	TGTGCCAGCAGCCAAGATCGCCTAGTCTACGAGCAGTACTTC
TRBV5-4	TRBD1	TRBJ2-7	CASSLSGTGGAEQYF	TGTGCCAGCAGCTTGTCCGGGACAGGGGGCGCCGAGCAGTACTTC
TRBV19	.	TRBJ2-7	CASSIVGDLAYEQYF	TGTGCCAGTAGTATCGTCGGTGACTTAGCCTACGAGCAGTACTTC
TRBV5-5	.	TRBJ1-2	CASSFAREGGYTF	TGTGCCAGCAGCTTCGCTAGGGAGGGCGGCTACACCTTC
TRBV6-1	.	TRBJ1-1	CASKGQGLENTEAFF	TGTGCCAGCAAAGGGCAGGGGTTGGAGAACACTGAAGCTTTCTTT
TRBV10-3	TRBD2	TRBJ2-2	CAISAGLAGVPGELFF	TGTGCCATCAGTGCCGGACTAGCGGGAGTCCCCGGGGAGCTGTTTTTT
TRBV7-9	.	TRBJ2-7	CASSSGAGVGYEQYF	TGTGCCAGCAGCTCAGGCGCAGGGGTTGGCTACGAGCAGTACTTC
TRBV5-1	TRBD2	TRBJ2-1	CASSPKVTSGNEQFF	TGCGCCAGCAGCCCTAAAGTGACTAGCGGGAATGAGCAGTTCTTC
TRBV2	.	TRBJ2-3	CASSEALTVSTDTQYF	TGTGCCAGCAGTGAAGCGCTGACAGTGAGTACAGATACGCAGTATTTT
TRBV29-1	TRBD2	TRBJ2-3	CSAAGGRPDTQYF	TGCAGCGCAGCGGGCGGGAGACCAGATACGCAGTATTTT
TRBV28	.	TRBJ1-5	CASSKTLLGESNQPQHF	TGTGCCAGCAGCAAAACACTACTCGGGGAAAGCAATCAGCCCCAGCATTTT
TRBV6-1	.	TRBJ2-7	CASSEVRVSEQYF	TGTGCCAGCAGCGAGGTACGGGTTAGCGAGCAGTACTTC
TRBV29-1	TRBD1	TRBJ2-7	CSAYDPGQGRLEQYF	TGCAGTGCGTACGATCCGGGACAGGGGAGGCTCGAGCAGTACTTC
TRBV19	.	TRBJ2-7	CASSIMAGDTYEQYF	TGTGCCAGTAGTATAATGGCGGGCGATACATACGAGCAGTACTTC
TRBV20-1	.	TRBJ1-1	CSASPYTEAFF	TGCAGTGCTAGTCCTTACACTGAAGCTTTCTTT
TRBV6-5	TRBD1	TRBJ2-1	CASSADRGDLNEQFF	TGTGCCAGCAGTGCGGACAGGGGCGACCTCAATGAGCAGTTCTTC
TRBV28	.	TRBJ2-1	CASLTRNEQFF	TGTGCCAGTCTTACCCGGAATGAGCAGTTCTTC
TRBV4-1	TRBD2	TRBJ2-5	CASSRILAGGRLLETQYF	TGCGCCAGCAGCCGTATCCTAGCGGGGGGGCGACTGCTCGAGACCCAGTACTTC